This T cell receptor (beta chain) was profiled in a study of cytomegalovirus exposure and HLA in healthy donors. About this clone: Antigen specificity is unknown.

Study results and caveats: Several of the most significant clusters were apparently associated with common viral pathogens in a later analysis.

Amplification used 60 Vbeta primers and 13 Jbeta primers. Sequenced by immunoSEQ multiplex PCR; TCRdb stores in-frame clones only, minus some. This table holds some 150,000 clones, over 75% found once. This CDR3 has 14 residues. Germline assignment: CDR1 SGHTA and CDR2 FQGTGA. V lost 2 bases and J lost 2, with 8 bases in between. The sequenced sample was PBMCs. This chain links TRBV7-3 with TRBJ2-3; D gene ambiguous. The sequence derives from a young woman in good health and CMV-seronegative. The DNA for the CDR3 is TGTGCCAGCAGCTTATTTGAGAACACAGATACGCAGTATTTT. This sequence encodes CASSLFENTDTQYF.